This record concerns one T cell receptor (beta chain) sequence. Measured with immunoSEQ multiplex PCR; TCRdb has only the in-frame clones, and not every one. Of 200,000 to 250,000 clones in the sample, 85% to 90% are singletons; the top ten hold approximately 1.5%. The entry originates in a study of blood T cell repertoires in COVID-19. The CDR3 totals 17 residues. Germline CDR1 reads LGHDT; CDR2 reads YNNKEL (reference sequence). The trim removed 2 bases at V and 4 bases at J, leaving 9 bases unmatched. The V call is TRBV3-1 (or the pseudogene TRBV3-2), the J call TRBJ2-2, with TRBD1 matching 8 bases. The sample was peripheral blood. The receptor was derived from a man younger than 35 with active or convalescent COVID-19. Written as DNA, the CDR3 is TGTGCCAGCAGCCAATCTTTTGGGACAGGTCGCACCGGGGAGCTGTTTTTT. Amino acids: CASSQSFGTGRTGELFF.